This TCR beta chain originates from a study of blood T cell repertoires in COVID-19. Study-wide context: Both acute and convalescent COVID-19 samples were obtained from the United States, Italy and Spain. T cells, B-cell-depleted T cells, or PBMCs supplied cDNA or gDNA.

The germline CDR1 and CDR2 sequences are SGDLS and YYNGEE. The length of the CDR3 is 13 residues. Trimming removed 6 bases at V and 7 bases at J, with 16 bases between. As handled by the study authors: Reference gene primer amplification in the assay estimated nucleated cell counts. The method was immunoSEQ multiplex PCR; TCRdb's version includes in-frame clones alone and lacks a portion of them. That table is the source of V, J and clone size, and D and trimming were worked out from the DNA. This sample carries about 190,000 clones, roughly 81% of them seen once, and the ten largest clones take 5.1%.

Material: peripheral blood. This chain links TRBV9 with TRBJ1-1; D is possibly TRBD1 (6 bases). The receptor comes from a woman between 70 and 85 years old with active or convalescent COVID-19. The CDR3 protein is CASNTGSTLEAFF. DNA of the CDR3: TGTGCCAGCAACACAGGGAGTACCCTTGAAGCTTTCTTT. Drawing the rest from reference TRBV9 and TRBJ1-1, the complete variable domain is DSGVTQTPKHLITATGQRVTLRCSPRSGDLSVYWYQQSLDQGLQFLIQYYNGEERAKGNILERFSAQQFPDLHSELNLSSLELGDSALYFCASNTGSTLEAFFGQGTRLTVV.